A single sample is the source of the 30 T cell receptor beta chains below, sequenced in a study of T cell responses to AZD1222 COVID-19 vaccine. Profiled with immunoSEQ multiplex PCR; TCRdb holds only in-frame clones, not every one. The repertoire has 90,000 to 110,000 clones, around 87% of them found once; the top ten carry 4.4%. This material consisted of peripheral blood, taken 28 days after the second AZD1222 dose. Receptors originate from an adult who received the AZD1222 COVID-19 vaccine.

About this clone itself: The same CDR3 also results from other DNA sequences found in this sample. V usage is TRBV19 and J usage is TRBJ1-1; D call uncertain. The CDR3 sequence is 12 residues long. Germline V gene sequence: CDR1 LNHDA, CDR2 SQIVND (reference sequence). Trimming took 3 bases from V and 1 from J, leaving 3 bases between them. The CDR3 DNA reads TGTGCCAGTAGTATTGGGAACACTGAAGCTTTCTTT. It translates to CASSIGNTEAFF.

The rearrangement uses TRBV6-5 and TRBJ1-1, with D tentatively TRBD1 (5 bases). CDR3 size: 15 residues. CDR1 is MNHEY, CDR2 SVGAGI, per germline. V lost 0 bases, J lost 8 bases, and 16 bases lay in between. For the CDR3, the DNA is TGTGCCAGCAGTTACTCGAGTGGGTCAGGGCGAGAAGCTTTCTTT. This codes for CASSYSSGSGREAFF.

The genes are TRBV24-1 and TRBJ2-1; D is perhaps TRBD1 or TRBD2 (6 bases each). Trimming took off 12 bases at V and 4 bases at J, with 15 bases between the two ends. This CDR3 spans 13 amino acids. Germline V CDR1 and CDR2: KGHDR, SFDVKD. CDR3 nucleotides: TGTGCCTCTAGGGGGGAGAGGTACAATGAGCAGTTCTTC. Encoded protein: CASRGERYNEQFF.

The chain links TRBV6-5 to TRBJ1-6; 9 nucleotides line up with TRBD1. CDR1 MNHEY and CDR2 SVGAGI come from the germline V gene. J was trimmed by 8 bases and V by 5 bases; bases with no gene match: 7. The CDR3 extends over 15 amino acids. The DNA of the CDR3 is TGTGCCAGCAGTCTGGGAGGGACAGGGTATTCACCCCTCCACTTT. Translated: CASSLGGTGYSPLHF.

The CDR3 region has the DNA TGTGCCAGTAGTTCCAGCTCAGGGGGCGGGGAAGCTTTCTTT. Protein sequence: CASSSSSGGGEAFF. The J gene is TRBJ1-1, the V gene TRBV19; 8 bases align to TRBD1. The junction had 10 bases not matched to a gene; V was cut back by 5 bases and J by 8 bases. This CDR3 is built from 14 residues. Looked up from germline, CDR1 is LNHDA and CDR2 is SQIVND (reference sequence).

The rearrangement uses TRBV5-1 and TRBJ2-3; D is uncertain. Germline-derived CDR1 and CDR2 are SGHRS and YFSETQ. V lost 3 bases, J lost 1 base, and 21 bases lay in between. The CDR3 is 18 residues long. The CDR3 bases are TGCGCCAGCAGCTCCCAATACCCCCAGGCCCCCCGCACAGATACGCAGTATTTT. Protein: CASSSQYPQAPRTDTQYF.

The V call is TRBV6-1, the J call TRBJ2-4; 7 bases are a match to TRBD2. This CDR3 has 17 amino acids. Germline loops: CDR1 MNHNS, CDR2 SASEGT. V was clipped by 2 bases and J by 3 bases; unmatched bases: 10. In DNA form, the CDR3 reads TGTGCCAGCAGTGAACTTGGCGGGAGTCGGGACAAAAACATTCAGTACTTC. This sequence encodes CASSELGGSRDKNIQYF.

The genes are TRBV3-1 (or the pseudogene TRBV3-2) and TRBJ1-2; 7 bases map to TRBD1. The CDR3 totals 16 residues. Germline trimming cut 3 bases from V and 1 base from J; bases unmatched to any gene: 8. Per the germline V gene, CDR1 is LGHDT and CDR2 is YNNKEL (reference sequence). CDR3 coding DNA: TGTGCCAGCAGCCAGAGGACAGGCAGAATTAACTATGGCTACACCTTC. Translation gives CASSQRTGRINYGYTF.

V is TRBV6-6 and J is TRBJ2-7; 10 bases fit TRBD2. The germline gives CDR1 MNHNY, CDR2 SVGAGI (reference sequence). Trimming at V came to 0 bases and at J to 6 bases, leaving 5 bases not matched to a gene. This CDR3 is built from 15 residues. CDR3 in amino acids: CASSYSTSGVPEQYF. The CDR3 nucleotides are TGTGCCAGCAGTTACTCAACTAGCGGGGTCCCCGAGCAGTACTTC.

This chain's CDR3 is CASSPGREDEKLFF. The DNA of the CDR3 is TGTGCCAGCAGTCCGGGGCGGGAGGATGAAAAACTGTTTTTT. The V and J genes are TRBV6-5 and TRBJ1-4, with D tentatively TRBD1 (5 bases). This CDR3 contains 14 residues. From germline, CDR1 is MNHEY and CDR2 SVGAGI. Trimming took 5 bases from V and 6 from J, leaving 13 bases between them.

The chain is built from TRBV9 and TRBJ1-1, with D unresolved. The germline gives CDR1 SGDLS, CDR2 YYNGEE. The CDR3 is made up of 14 amino acids. Trimming took off 7 bases at V and 5 bases at J, with 18 bases between the two ends. The CDR3 region is CASGEVMGRTEAFF. DNA of the CDR3: TGTGCCAGCGGAGAGGTCATGGGTAGAACTGAAGCTTTCTTT.

This sequence joins TRBV7-7 and TRBJ1-3; D not resolved. Germline-derived CDR1 and CDR2 are SSHAT and FNYEAQ (reference sequence). Between the trimmed V and J ends, which lost 3 bases and 1 base, there was a span of 7 bases. The CDR3 is 14 amino acids. The CDR3 sequence: CASSFKGSGNTIYF. CDR3 nucleotide sequence: TGTGCCAGCAGCTTTAAGGGATCTGGAAACACCATATATTTT.

The chain couples TRBV5-1 to TRBJ2-7, with 9 nucleotides matching TRBD1. V was pared by 5 bases and J by 5 bases, with 8 bases of the junction left unmatched. Germline V lookup: CDR1 SGHRS, CDR2 YFSETQ. This CDR3 spans 14 amino acids. CDR3 bases: TGCGCCAGCAGTCTTCGGACAGGGGAGGACGAGCAGTACTTC. Its protein is CASSLRTGEDEQYF. The entire variable domain, with the rest obtained from reference TRBV5-1 and TRBJ2-7, is as follows: KAGVTQTPRYLIKTRGQQVTLSCSPISGHRSVSWYQQTPGQGLQFLFEYFSETQRNKGNFPGRFSGRQFSNSRSEMNVSTLELGDSALYLCASSLRTGEDEQYFGPGTRLTVT.

This clone has just a few counts. The chain recombines TRBV7-3 with TRBJ2-3; D is unresolved. The CDR3 runs to 13 residues. V dropped 4 bases and J dropped 6 bases, with 11 bases sitting between them. Germline CDR1 is SGHTA and CDR2 is FQGTGA. DNA for the CDR3: TGTGCCAGCAGCTCGAGAATGGGGGATACGCAGTATTTT. Its protein is CASSSRMGDTQYF.

This clone was observed a handful of times. The chain combines TRBV6-5 with TRBJ2-7, with D possibly TRBD1 on 6 matching bases. V was clipped by 3 bases and J by 4 bases, with 16 bases between them. The CDR3 runs 15 residues. Germline CDR1 is MNHEY and CDR2 is SVGAGI. CDR3 loop: CASSYDSDRSYEQYF. The DNA for the CDR3 is TGTGCCAGCAGTTATGATTCCGACAGGTCTTACGAGCAGTACTTC.

This sequence joins TRBV5-8 and TRBJ1-4; perhaps TRBD1 as D (5 bases). The CDR3 has 14 residues. Trimming took 3 bases from V and 6 from J, leaving 12 bases between them. The germline V gene has CDR1 SGHTS and CDR2 YDEGEE. This chain's CDR3 is CASSYSGTDEKLFF. The CDR3, as DNA: TGTGCCAGCAGCTATTCCGGGACGGATGAAAAACTGTTTTTT.

This sequence joins TRBV9 and TRBJ2-3; a possible D gene is TRBD2 (6 bases). The CDR3 contains 14 residues. CDR1 and CDR2 (germline): SGDLS, YYNGEE. Between the trimmed V and J ends, which lost 6 bases and 1 base, there was a span of 12 bases. DNA for the CDR3: TGTGCCAGCACGCGGGGTCGGGGCACAGATACGCAGTATTTT. It translates to CASTRGRGTDTQYF.

DNA for the CDR3: TGTGCCAGCAGCTTGCCTAGCGGTACCTACGAGCAGTACTTC. Its translation is CASSLPSGTYEQYF. The rearrangement joins TRBV5-6 to TRBJ2-7; TRBD2 aligns across 7 bases. The V gene end was trimmed by 1 base and the J gene end by 2 bases; junction bases not matched to a gene: 3. Germline V gives CDR1 SGHDT, CDR2 YYEEEE. The length of the CDR3 is 14 residues.

CDR3 loop: CASSPDRGAFRDGYTF. CDR3 DNA sequence: TGTGCCAGCAGCCCGGACAGGGGAGCCTTTCGGGATGGCTACACCTTC. This rearrangement joins TRBV7-8 to TRBJ1-2; 9 bases fit TRBD1. With V trimmed by 5 bases and J by 6 bases, 13 bases remained unmatched. There are 16 residues in the CDR3. Looked up from germline, CDR1 is SGHVS and CDR2 is FQNEAQ.

The V and J genes are TRBV7-9 and TRBJ1-2, with D possibly TRBD1 on 5 matching bases. This CDR3 is built from 16 residues. The ends were cut back, 6 bases at V and 2 bases at J, with 19 bases in the middle. Germline V gives CDR1 SEHNR, CDR2 FQNEAQ (reference sequence). This CDR3 reads CASSFRRDGNNYGYTF. The DNA of the CDR3 is TGTGCCAGCAGTTTTCGCCGGGACGGCAACAACTATGGCTACACCTTC. The whole variable domain, filled in from reference TRBV7-9 and TRBJ1-2, reads DTGVSQNPRHKITKRGQNVTFRCDPISEHNRLYWYRQTLGQGPEFLTYFQNEAQLEKSRLLSDRFSAERPKGSFSTLEIQRTEQGDSAMYLCASSFRRDGNNYGYTFGSGTRLTVV.

V and J are TRBV7-2 and TRBJ2-2; no definite D call. Germline assignment: CDR1 SGHTA and CDR2 FQGNSA. The CDR3 is made up of 16 amino acids. V lost 5 bases and J 6 bases, leaving 19 bases between the germline ends. The CDR3: CASSPIFTVLSGELFF. CDR3 DNA sequence: TGTGCCAGCAGCCCTATCTTTACGGTTCTGTCCGGGGAGCTGTTTTTT.

The chain uses TRBV6-2 or TRBV6-3 and TRBJ1-1; D gene ambiguous. This CDR3 is 15 amino acids long. Per the germline V gene, CDR1 is MNHEY and CDR2 is SVGEGT. The V end lost 5 bases, the J end lost 6 bases, and 19 bases lay between the germline ends. CDR3 bases: TGTGCCAGCAGTGATCCGGCCCCGGAGGACCCTGAAGCTTTCTTT. Translation gives CASSDPAPEDPEAFF.

The J gene is TRBJ2-1, the V gene TRBV6-5; unclear D gene. The length of the CDR3 is 15 residues. Trimming left V 10 bases short and J 1 base short, with 17 bases between. CDR1 MNHEY and CDR2 SVGAGI come from the germline V gene. The CDR3 sequence is CATIPPGSSYNEQFF. Here the CDR3 DNA reads TGTGCCACTATTCCACCAGGATCGTCCTACAATGAGCAGTTCTTC.

The gene calls are TRBV24-1 and TRBJ1-5, with a weak D call TRBD1 (6 bases). Per germline, CDR1 KGHDR and CDR2 SFDVKD. The length of the CDR3 is 15 residues. The V end lost 3 bases, the J end lost 6 bases, and 14 bases lay between the germline ends. The CDR3 sequence is CATSDTRTVFQPQHF. CDR3 bases: TGTGCCACCAGTGATACCCGGACAGTTTTTCAGCCCCAGCATTTT.

The chain combines TRBV23-1 with TRBJ1-1; D not resolved. TRBV23-1 is given ORF status, its function remaining uncertain. The CDR3 covers 12 residues. V lost 4 bases, J lost 8 bases, and 11 bases lay in between. In nucleotides, the CDR3 is TGCGCCAGCAGTCCAAACGGGTCCGAAGCTTTCTTT. Its protein product is CASSPNGSEAFF.

The chain couples TRBV4-1 to TRBJ2-1; D not resolved. Trimming removed 1 base at V and 5 bases at J, with 12 bases between. Germline loops: CDR1 MGHRA, CDR2 YSYEKL. CDR3 length: 15 residues. CDR3 DNA: TGCGCCAGCAGCCAAGTGGTGGCTTCCCACAATGAGCAGTTCTTC. Its protein is CASSQVVASHNEQFF.

The chain couples TRBV11-2 to TRBJ2-5; D call uncertain. The germline CDR1 and CDR2 sequences are SGHAT and FQNNGV. Deletions cut 0 bases from V and 3 bases from J, with 8 bases between. This CDR3 comprises 14 residues. The CDR3 nucleotides are TGTGCCAGCAGCTTAGATCGAAGAGAAGAGACCCAGTACTTC. This codes for CASSLDRREETQYF.

The chain has TRBV5-1 and TRBJ2-1; 11 nucleotides line up with TRBD2. V was pared by 1 base and J by 5 bases, with 8 bases of the junction left unmatched. Germline V gene lookup returns CDR1 SGHRS and CDR2 YFSETQ. The CDR3 runs 17 residues. The CDR3 DNA reads as TGCGCCAGCAGCTTGAGGGCTAGCGGGAGGCTTCACAATGAGCAGTTCTTC. Amino acids: CASSLRASGRLHNEQFF.

The V gene is TRBV19, the J gene TRBJ1-4; 7 bases agree with TRBD1. This CDR3 is built from 15 residues. Losses at the gene ends were 2 bases for V and 12 bases for J; bases not matched to a gene: 12. Germline lookup yields CDR1 LNHDA and CDR2 SQIVND (reference sequence). CDR3 region: CASSITGEYPEELFF. The CDR3 nucleotides are TGTGCCAGTAGTATAACAGGGGAGTACCCAGAGGAACTGTTTTTT.

The V and J genes are TRBV19 and TRBJ1-1; D call uncertain. The germline V gene has CDR1 LNHDA and CDR2 SQIVND (reference sequence). V was cut by 8 bases and J by 0 bases, with 7 bases left in between. CDR3 length: 12 amino acids. The CDR3 bases are TGTGCCAGTGGCACGGTGAACACTGAAGCTTTCTTT. Translation gives CASGTVNTEAFF.